This TCR beta chain derives from a study of T cells in Graves' hyperthyroidism and ophthalmopathy. Notes on the study in general: Blood also carried most thyroid clonotypes expanded above 0.001.

Ophthalmopathy in the patients scored at least 3 on Clinical Activity Score and at least 4 on NOSPECS grade, lasting under 3 months. Lactation, pregnancy, other autoimmune disease or uncontrolled infection excluded patients. 9.5 to 10 ml fresh peripheral blood yielded the PBMCs. The V and J ends lost 2 bases and 8 bases respectively, with 7 bases between them. CDR3 length equals 12 residues. Germline CDR1 is SNHLY and CDR2 is FYNNEI. Points on this clonotype: Its antigen is currently unknown.

It was RNA transcripts that yielded the amplified TCR beta CDR3 regions. HTBI primers were the set used in a first-round RT-PCR of the TCR CDR3. TCRdb re-called the multiplex PCR reads through MiXCR, storing one row per CDR3 protein. In the table there are about 300,000 distinct CDR3 sequences, roughly a fifth of which are singletons. The sequence derives from a man between 45 and 60 years old with Graves' ophthalmopathy. The chain joins TRBV2 to TRBJ2-4; no reliable D call. The sequencing sample was made of blood. The CDR3 loop is CASSEYGDIQYF. In DNA, the CDR3 is TGTGCCAGCAGTGAATATGGGGACATTCAGTACTTC. Full variable domain (missing parts from reference TRBV2 and TRBJ2-4): EPEVTQTPSHQVTQMGQEVILRCVPISNHLYFYWYRQILGQKVEFLVSFYNNEISEKSEIFDDQFSVERPDGSNFTLKIRSTKLEDSAMYFCASSEYGDIQYFGAGTRLSVL.